The source of this T cell receptor (beta chain) is a study of CD8 T cells in Susac syndrome. CDR1 and CDR2 from the germline V gene are GTSNPN and SVGIG (reference sequence). This CDR3 is 16 amino acids long. V lost 0 bases, J lost 3 bases, and 7 bases stayed unmatched. The authors reverse transcribed about 0.5 to 1 ug RNA with random hexamers. From the immunoSEQ multiplex PCR reads, TCRdb called clonotypes with MiXCR, one entry per CDR3 protein. The sample yields about 190,000 distinct CDR3 sequences, roughly 95% seen once. This rearrangement joins TRBV30 to TRBJ2-7; 11 nucleotides match TRBD2. The source of this sequence is a human donor with Susac syndrome. Sequenced input: CD4+ T cells from PBMCs. CDR3 protein: CAWSVSGGLAGYEQYF. The CDR3 DNA reads TGTGCCTGGAGTGTATCGGGAGGACTAGCGGGCTACGAGCAGTACTTC.